The 18 T cell receptor beta chains below come from one sample, sequenced in a study of cytomegalovirus exposure and HLA in healthy donors. Researchers ran the PCR with 60 Vbeta and 13 Jbeta primers. Sequencing was performed with immunoSEQ multiplex PCR; in TCRdb, only in-frame clones are kept and a portion is missing. The table includes over 50,000 clones, approximately 80% detected once. The sequencing sample was made of PBMCs. The receptors stem from a man aged 40-50 years in good health and CMV-seronegative.

The rearrangement joins TRBV5-1 to TRBJ2-7, with a possible D match to TRBD1 (6 bases). The CDR3 contains 14 residues. V was trimmed by 8 bases and J by 0 bases, leaving 15 bases between them. Germline V gene data show CDR1 as SGHRS and CDR2 as YFSETQ. The CDR3 coding sequence is TGCGCCAGTAGCCGGGACACCCGCTCCTACGAGCAGTACTTC. It is translated as CASSRDTRSYEQYF.

The chain employs TRBV5-1 and TRBJ1-6; perhaps TRBD1 as D (5 bases). Trimming left V 4 bases short and J 10 bases short, with 21 bases between. CDR1 and CDR2 (germline): SGHRS, YFSETQ. The CDR3 runs 16 residues. Written as DNA, the CDR3 is TGCGCCAGCAGCCGATACGCGGGGACTCAGGACTCACCCCTCCACTTT. Amino acid sequence: CASSRYAGTQDSPLHF. Full variable domain (outside the CDR3, taken from reference TRBV5-1 and TRBJ1-6): KAGVTQTPRYLIKTRGQQVTLSCSPISGHRSVSWYQQTPGQGLQFLFEYFSETQRNKGNFPGRFSGRQFSNSRSEMNVSTLELGDSALYLCASSRYAGTQDSPLHFGNGTRLTVT.

The V call is TRBV6-6, the J call TRBJ1-2, with no clear D. The length of the CDR3 is 13 residues. Germline V CDR1 and CDR2: MNHNY, SVGAGI (reference sequence). Trimming left V 3 bases short and J 0 bases short, with 5 bases between. CDR3 protein: CASSYSTNYGYTF. The CDR3 nucleotides read TGTGCCAGCAGTTATTCTACTAACTATGGCTACACCTTC.

The chain couples TRBV5-4 to TRBJ1-2, with D perhaps TRBD1 (6 bases). CDR1 and CDR2 from the germline V gene are SGHNT and YYREEE (reference sequence). The CDR3 is 13 residues long. Trimming removed 4 bases from V and 12 bases from J, with 19 bases in between. CDR3 coding DNA: TGTGCCAGCAGCCGTTCGCCAAGTCAGGGGAACACCTTC. Amino acid sequence: CASSRSPSQGNTF.

In its sample, this clone was seen once. The chain joins TRBV28 to TRBJ1-3, with D perhaps TRBD1 (6 bases). This CDR3 spans 17 amino acids. The V end lost 2 bases, the J end lost 6 bases, and 20 bases lay between the germline ends. From germline, CDR1 is MDHEN and CDR2 SYDVKM. Here the CDR3 reads CASSLVGAGDPLNTIYF. DNA of the CDR3: TGTGCCAGCAGTTTAGTGGGGGCAGGCGATCCATTAAACACCATATATTTT.

The chain joins TRBV2 to TRBJ1-1; D gene ambiguous. CDR1 SNHLY and CDR2 FYNNEI come from the germline V gene. The CDR3 is 13 residues long. The V and J ends lost 7 bases and 2 bases respectively, with 11 bases between them. CDR3 protein: CASMSEANTEAFF. CDR3 sequence (DNA): TGTGCCAGCATGTCTGAAGCAAACACTGAAGCTTTCTTT.

The chain couples TRBV4-1 to TRBJ2-3, with 12 bases aligning to TRBD2. This CDR3 region has 17 residues. J was trimmed by 2 bases and V by 2 bases; bases with no gene match: 5. CDR1 and CDR2 (germline): MGHRA, YSYEKL. The DNA of the CDR3 is TGCGCCAGCAGCCAAACCCGGACTAGCGGGGACACAGATACGCAGTATTTT. It translates to CASSQTRTSGDTDTQYF.

The chain uses TRBV21-1 and TRBJ2-7; the table's D call, TRBD1, was not checked against the DNA. TRBV21-1 is a documented pseudogene. This CDR3 contains 15 residues. CDR3 DNA: TGTGCCAGCAGCAAGATGCCGGGACAGTCCTACGAGCAGTACTTC. It specifies CASSKMPGQSYEQYF.

The CDR3 nucleotides read TGTGCCAGCAGCCTGGAGGAGGGGTATAATGAGCAGTTCTTC. This gives the protein CASSLEEGYNEQFF. The chain employs TRBV7-6 and TRBJ2-1; a weak D match, TRBD2 (6 bases). V was clipped by 5 bases and J by 7 bases, with 15 bases between them. The germline gives CDR1 SGHVS, CDR2 FNYEAQ. This CDR3 spans 14 amino acids.

The chain joins TRBV28 to TRBJ2-5; maybe TRBD1 (5 bases). This CDR3 has 13 amino acids. V was pared by 5 bases and J by 1 base, with 8 bases between. Germline lookup yields CDR1 MDHEN and CDR2 SYDVKM. The CDR3, as DNA: TGTGCCAGCAGTGCGACAGCCCAAGAGACCCAGTACTTC. Amino acid sequence: CASSATAQETQYF.

The chain employs TRBV6-1 and TRBJ1-2; D is uncertain. The V gene lost 0 bases and the J gene lost 2 bases, with 7 bases spanning the gap. The germline gives CDR1 MNHNS, CDR2 SASEGT. The CDR3 consists of 14 residues. The CDR3 here is CASSEAGGNYGYTF. The CDR3 nucleotides are TGTGCCAGCAGTGAAGCGGGCGGGAACTATGGCTACACCTTC.

The genes are TRBV6-5 and TRBJ1-6, with 7 positions matching TRBD1. The germline gives CDR1 MNHEY, CDR2 SVGAGI. The CDR3 is 15 residues long. V was clipped by 6 bases and J by 5 bases; unmatched bases: 7. The DNA for the CDR3 is TGTGCCAGCAGAGAGGGGGCGCAAGATAATTCACCCCTCCACTTT. Protein sequence: CASREGAQDNSPLHF.

This sequence joins TRBV6-5 and TRBJ1-2; D gene unclear. The V gene lost 7 bases and the J gene lost 8 bases, with 20 bases spanning the gap. Germline CDR1 reads MNHEY; CDR2 reads SVGAGI. The CDR3 totals 14 residues. The CDR3 region is CASTAWSGQSGYTF. CDR3 in DNA: TGTGCCAGCACGGCTTGGTCAGGCCAATCGGGCTACACCTTC.

The chain employs TRBV27 and TRBJ1-6, with unresolved D. Germline values: CDR1 MNHEY, CDR2 SMNVEV (reference sequence). The CDR3 totals 14 residues. V lost 0 bases, J lost 10 bases, and 10 bases lay in between. The CDR3, as DNA: TGTGCCAGCAGTTTATCGGGTAACGGGTCACCCCTCCACTTT. This encodes CASSLSGNGSPLHF.

The rearrangement joins TRBV5-1 to TRBJ1-6; 8 positions agree with TRBD1. CDR1 and CDR2 from the germline V gene are SGHRS and YFSETQ. The CDR3 is 15 residues long. Trimming at V came to 4 bases and at J to 8 bases, leaving 8 bases not matched to a gene. CDR3 in amino acids: CASSSNDRGYSPLHF. The CDR3 DNA is TGCGCCAGCAGCAGCAACGACAGGGGATATTCACCCCTCCACTTT.

This CDR3 is CASSPGTGREKLFF. CDR3 DNA sequence: TGTGCCAGCTCACCGGGAACAGGGCGTGAAAAACTGTTTTTT. This chain connects TRBV18 to TRBJ1-4, with D perhaps matching TRBD1 (6 bases). The CDR3 contains 14 residues. The germline V and J ends were trimmed by 3 bases and 7 bases, with 12 bases remaining between them. CDR1 is KGHSH, CDR2 LQKENI, per germline.

The chain uses TRBV6-5 and TRBJ2-5, with D hard to call. The germline V gene has CDR1 MNHEY and CDR2 SVGAGI. CDR3 size: 16 residues. Trimming removed 3 bases at V and 5 bases at J, with 19 bases between. This CDR3 is CASSYFVGRTVETQYF. The CDR3 DNA is TGTGCCAGCAGTTATTTTGTGGGCCGAACCGTGGAGACCCAGTACTTC.

Only a few counts were recorded for this clone. The V and J genes are TRBV11-2 and TRBJ1-5, with 8 bases fitting TRBD1. CDR1 is SGHAT and CDR2 is FQNNGV in the germline V gene. This CDR3 contains 15 residues. Germline trimming cut 5 bases from V and 3 bases from J; bases unmatched to any gene: 6. CDR3 nucleotides: TGTGCCAGCAGCCTCGGACAGGGATTCAATCAGCCCCAGCATTTT. Translating gives CASSLGQGFNQPQHF. The variable domain in full, with the rest retrieved from reference TRBV11-2 and TRBJ1-5, is EAGVAQSPRYKIIEKRQSVAFWCNPISGHATLYWYQQILGQGPKLLIQFQNNGVVDDSQLPKDRFSAERLKGVDSTLKIQPAKLEDSAVYLCASSLGQGFNQPQHFGDGTRLSIL.